The rows below give T cell receptor beta chains drawn from one sample of a study of cytomegalovirus exposure and HLA in healthy donors. Here immunoSEQ multiplex PCR was the method, and the copy in TCRdb shows in-frame clones only, minus some. The table records some 250,000 clones, 82% of them present only once. The source material was PBMCs. Receptor source: a woman aged 40 to 50 in good health and CMV-seropositive. Each CDR3 is given with its conserved first and last residue. The D gene is left open where the match is weak.

d_call: .; v_call: TRBV7-3; j_call: TRBJ1-1; cdr3_aa: CASSLNGPGDTEAFF
d_call: TRBD2; v_call: TRBV27; j_call: TRBJ2-1; cdr3_aa: CASREREGRESYNEQFF
d_call: .; v_call: TRBV7-9; j_call: TRBJ1-6; cdr3_aa: CASSFLPQGEIGNSPLHF
d_call: TRBD2; v_call: TRBV10-3; j_call: TRBJ2-7; cdr3_aa: CAIRGLADSYEQYF
d_call: TRBD2; v_call: TRBV7-9; j_call: TRBJ2-5; cdr3_aa: CASSSRGVAGGPETQYF
d_call: .; v_call: TRBV25-1; j_call: TRBJ1-1; cdr3_aa: CASRTPGRNTEAFF
d_call: TRBD1; v_call: TRBV30; j_call: TRBJ2-5; cdr3_aa: CAWSPGQGGETQYF
d_call: TRBD2; v_call: TRBV7-3; j_call: TRBJ2-1; cdr3_aa: CASRLAGDGEQFF
d_call: TRBD1; v_call: TRBV29-1; j_call: TRBJ2-7; cdr3_aa: CSVLWTGGYYEQYF
d_call: TRBD1; v_call: TRBV7-9; j_call: TRBJ1-1; cdr3_aa: CASSDRVTEAFF
d_call: .; v_call: TRBV6-6; j_call: TRBJ2-2; cdr3_aa: CASRKTDTGELFF
d_call: .; v_call: TRBV4-2; j_call: TRBJ1-3; cdr3_aa: CASSQPPDLHSGNTIYF
d_call: .; v_call: TRBV2; j_call: TRBJ2-3; cdr3_aa: CASSEEGTADTQYF
d_call: .; v_call: TRBV11-1; j_call: TRBJ1-1; cdr3_aa: CASQTATVNTEAFF
d_call: TRBD2; v_call: TRBV5-4; j_call: TRBJ2-3; cdr3_aa: CASSFEGLAGGEGTQYF
d_call: .; v_call: TRBV6-5; j_call: TRBJ1-1; cdr3_aa: CASRRGENTEAFF
d_call: .; v_call: TRBV19; j_call: TRBJ1-5; cdr3_aa: CASYSPGDPSNQPQHF
d_call: TRBD2; v_call: TRBV5-1; j_call: TRBJ2-5; cdr3_aa: CASSLVLAGGQETQYF
d_call: .; v_call: TRBV28; j_call: TRBJ1-2; cdr3_aa: CASSPPNYGYTF
d_call: .; v_call: TRBV1; j_call: TRBJ2-2; cdr3_aa: CTSSQASDRLTGELFF
d_call: .; v_call: TRBV6-5; j_call: TRBJ2-7; cdr3_aa: CASGDDGLGSYEQYF
d_call: TRBD1; v_call: TRBV5-6; j_call: TRBJ1-6; cdr3_aa: CASSQQGKSPLHF
d_call: .; v_call: TRBV6-5; j_call: TRBJ1-6; cdr3_aa: CASTGGRNSPLHF
d_call: TRBD1; v_call: TRBV5-1; j_call: TRBJ1-6; cdr3_aa: CASSFGTDNSPLHF
d_call: .; v_call: TRBV7-9; j_call: TRBJ1-4; cdr3_aa: CASSAAGDTSNEKLFF
d_call: .; v_call: TRBV21-1; j_call: TRBJ2-7; cdr3_aa: CASTPRKGQSYEQYF
d_call: TRBD1; v_call: TRBV11-2; j_call: TRBJ2-7; cdr3_aa: CASSFTGTGIDEQYF
d_call: TRBD1; v_call: TRBV19; j_call: TRBJ1-1; cdr3_aa: CASSKTGDYTEAFF
d_call: TRBD2; v_call: TRBV4-1; j_call: TRBJ2-3; cdr3_aa: CASSRWEGTSSYTQYF
d_call: .; v_call: TRBV5-6; j_call: TRBJ2-6; cdr3_aa: CASNVDRRSGANVLTF
d_call: .; v_call: TRBV11-3; j_call: TRBJ1-2; cdr3_aa: CASSQKRGYTF
d_call: .; v_call: TRBV29-1; j_call: TRBJ1-4; cdr3_aa: CSAGTTTNEKLFF
d_call: .; v_call: TRBV7-9; j_call: TRBJ1-1; cdr3_aa: CASSPGGAAYTEAFF
d_call: TRBD1; v_call: TRBV5-4; j_call: TRBJ2-1; cdr3_aa: CASSPPGTGTYNEQFF
d_call: .; v_call: TRBV19; j_call: TRBJ1-1; cdr3_aa: CASSIPGMNTEAFF
d_call: TRBD2; v_call: TRBV7-2; j_call: TRBJ2-5; cdr3_aa: CASSLGLAGLETQYF
d_call: .; v_call: TRBV29-1; j_call: TRBJ1-1; cdr3_aa: CSVESGSGTEAFF
d_call: TRBD2; v_call: TRBV11-2; j_call: TRBJ2-2; cdr3_aa: CASSHDERTSGRRELFF
d_call: .; v_call: TRBV15; j_call: TRBJ1-1; cdr3_aa: CATGTGTTVVAFF
d_call: .; v_call: TRBV1; j_call: TRBJ2-3; cdr3_aa: CTSSQDPSSGTDTQYF
d_call: .; v_call: TRBV2; j_call: TRBJ1-2; cdr3_aa: CASRAGGYGYTF
d_call: .; v_call: TRBV6-6; j_call: TRBJ1-6; cdr3_aa: CASSNAGDSPLHF
d_call: TRBD1; v_call: TRBV5-1; j_call: TRBJ2-2; cdr3_aa: CASSLTGGDTGELFF
d_call: TRBD1; v_call: TRBV6-5; j_call: TRBJ1-1; cdr3_aa: CASSYSTGGRTEAFF
d_call: TRBD1; v_call: TRBV15; j_call: TRBJ1-5; cdr3_aa: CATSRVWQGGSNQPQHF
d_call: TRBD1; v_call: TRBV6-1; j_call: TRBJ2-5; cdr3_aa: CASSGTGSETQYF
d_call: TRBD1; v_call: TRBV19; j_call: TRBJ2-7; cdr3_aa: CASSTRQTGIYEQYF
d_call: TRBD1; v_call: TRBV28; j_call: TRBJ2-6; cdr3_aa: CASTSPGQGAGANVLTF
d_call: TRBD1; v_call: TRBV11-3; j_call: TRBJ1-1; cdr3_aa: CASSEQTGSEAFF
d_call: .; v_call: TRBV18; j_call: TRBJ1-1; cdr3_aa: CASSPPSDTEAFF
d_call: .; v_call: TRBV7-3; j_call: TRBJ1-3; cdr3_aa: CASSLTSVSGNTIYF
d_call: .; v_call: TRBV19; j_call: TRBJ2-7; cdr3_aa: CASSITLLKYEQYF
d_call: .; v_call: TRBV19; j_call: TRBJ1-2; cdr3_aa: CASIRGQSNYGYTF
d_call: .; v_call: TRBV5-8; j_call: TRBJ1-6; cdr3_aa: CASSFRRNSPLHF
d_call: .; v_call: TRBV19; j_call: TRBJ2-3; cdr3_aa: CASSIDRGWDTQYF